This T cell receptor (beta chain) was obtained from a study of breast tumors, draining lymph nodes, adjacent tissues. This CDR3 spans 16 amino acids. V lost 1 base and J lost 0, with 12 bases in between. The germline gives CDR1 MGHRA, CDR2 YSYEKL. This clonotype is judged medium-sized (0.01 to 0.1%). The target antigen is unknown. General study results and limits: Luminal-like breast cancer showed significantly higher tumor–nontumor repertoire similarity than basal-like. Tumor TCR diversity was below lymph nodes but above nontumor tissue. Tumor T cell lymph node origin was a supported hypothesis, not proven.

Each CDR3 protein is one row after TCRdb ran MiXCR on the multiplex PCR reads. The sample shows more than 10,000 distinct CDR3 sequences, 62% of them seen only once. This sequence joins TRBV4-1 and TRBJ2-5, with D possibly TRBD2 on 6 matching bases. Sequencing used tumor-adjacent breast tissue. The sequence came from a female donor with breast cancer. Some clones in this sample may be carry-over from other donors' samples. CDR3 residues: CASSQGGGPDQETQYF. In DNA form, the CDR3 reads TGCGCCAGCAGCCAAGGCGGAGGGCCGGACCAAGAGACCCAGTACTTC.